This T cell receptor (beta chain) was recorded in a study of blood T cells in healthy people across ages. Study-wide points: Naive T cell percentage strongly correlated with TCR beta diversity. Changes in expanded clonotypes were possibly confounded, as the CMV status of donors was unknown.

Total RNA extracted from each sample amounted to at least 5 micrograms. A note on this clonotype: No antigen is known for it.

Primed by a sample-barcoded 5' primer and a J-beta primer mix, a second PCR proceeded for about 6 to 11 cycles. Sequencing of every sample gave 2.5 million or more CDR3-containing paired-end reads. TCRdb ran MiXCR on the 5' RACE reads and lists one entry per CDR3 protein. The table has some 730,000 distinct CDR3 sequences, about 24% seen once. The length of the CDR3 is 17 residues. J gave up 2 bases and V 4 bases, and 11 bases lay outside the gene matches. Germline loops: CDR1 SNHLY, CDR2 FYNNEI. Sequencing input: blood. This sequence joins TRBV2 and TRBJ2-1; TRBD2 aligns across 7 bases. The origin of this receptor is a man between 65 and 85 years old in good health. CDR3 in DNA: TGTGCCAGCAGTGTTAAGTCGGCGGGAGTCCCCTACAATGAGCAGTTCTTC. Its translation is CASSVKSAGVPYNEQFF. Drawing the rest from reference TRBV2 and TRBJ2-1, the complete variable domain is EPEVTQTPSHQVTQMGQEVILRCVPISNHLYFYWYRQILGQKVEFLVSFYNNEISEKSEIFDDQFSVERPDGSNFTLKIRSTKLEDSAMYFCASSVKSAGVPYNEQFFGPGTRLTVL.